This TCR beta chain was obtained from a study of blood T cell repertoires in COVID-19. Study details: The United States, Italy and Spain supplied acute and convalescent COVID-19 samples. Sources were T cells, B-cell-depleted T cells, or PBMCs; the material itself was cDNA or gDNA.

Per the original data handling: Estimates of nucleated cell counts were drawn from the amplification of reference gene primers. Clones were sequenced by immunoSEQ multiplex PCR, and TCRdb holds only the in-frame ones, with some missing. Clone size and V and J calls were adopted from that table, with D and trimming inferred from the DNA. Of about 74,000 clones detected, less than 95% appear once; the ten largest clones hold 0.95% to 1.3%. The germline V gene encodes CDR1 SNHLY and CDR2 FYNNEI. J gave up 6 bases and V 8 bases, and 3 bases lay outside the gene matches. The CDR3 runs 12 residues. The sequence was collected from a woman in her 50s in a cohort sampled during active COVID-19. Source material: peripheral blood. This chain uses TRBV2 with TRBJ2-7; 11 nucleotides agree with TRBD1. The DNA of the CDR3 is TGTGCCAGCGGACAGGGGGCAACCGAGCAGTACTTC. This encodes CASGQGATEQYF.